This record concerns one T cell receptor (beta chain) sequence. Its antigen is still unknown. Using unique molecular identifiers, the investigators prepared the TCRbeta library. TCRdb re-derived calls from the PCR reads in MiXCR, one entry per CDR3 protein. The sample lists about 980,000 distinct CDR3 sequences, roughly 31% occurring once. V shed 3 bases and J 1 base; nucleotides not matched to a gene: 8. Germline CDR1 is MDHEN and CDR2 is SYDVKM. The CDR3 spans 16 residues. This entry is derived from a study of T-cell reconstitution after alpha-beta-depleted transplantation in children. Whole-study results and caveats: The study reportedly traced alpha-beta T cells about two months after transplant to several hundred expanded graft clones.

This sequence joins TRBV28 and TRBJ2-7, with TRBD1 matching 8 bases. The origin of this receptor is a boy younger than two who had a stem cell transplant for SCID, so the T cells may come from the graft donor. Sample: PBMCs, mostly from graft donor cells, taken 360 days after TCRalphabeta/CD19-depleted stem cell transplant. CDR3 in amino acids: CASSFSHRGRSYEQYF. CDR3 DNA sequence: TGTGCCAGCAGTTTCAGTCACAGGGGGAGATCCTACGAGCAGTACTTC.